Reported below is one T cell receptor (beta chain). If patients had autoimmune disease history or systemic immunosuppression, they were excluded. The table came from immunoSEQ multiplex PCR; TCRdb's copy has only in-frame clones and leaves some out. The data contain 55,000 to 80,000 clones, around 80% of them singletons. The data derive from a study of OX40 agonist ivuxolimab in advanced cancers. The sequence was obtained from an adult with an advanced solid tumor such as melanoma, head and neck, liver or kidney cancer. The sequences come from CD4+ or CD8+ T cells sorted from blood, collected in a trial of the OX40 agonist ivuxolimab.

The CDR3 nucleotides are TGTGCCAGCAATACCGACAGGGGCGATGGCTACACCTTC. Its translation is CASNTDRGDGYTF. The chain is built from TRBV2 and TRBJ1-2; TRBD1 matches at 8 bases. The V gene's germline CDR1 is SNHLY and CDR2 FYNNEI. The CDR3 runs 13 residues. The ends lost 7 bases at V and 6 bases at J; junction bases unmatched: 7.